The clone carrying this T cell receptor (beta chain) has a count of ten or more. At the DNA level, this CDR3 is encoded by other sequences in the same sample as well. Looked up from germline, CDR1 is MNHNS and CDR2 is SASEGT. This CDR3 region has 11 residues. V was pared by 6 bases and J by 4 bases, with 7 bases between. The source of the sample is a study of shared clonotypes between healthy human individuals. Only in-frame clones appear in the TCRdb table, and some are missing; sequencing was by immunoSEQ multiplex PCR. The sample contains some 1.1 million clones, about 80% of which appear only once.

The receptor was derived from a man aged 18 to 29 in good health. Some clones in this sample may be carry-over from other donors' samples. Sequenced input: memory CD4+ T cells from PBMCs. Subset here: CD45RA-negative fraction. The chain is built from TRBV6-1 and TRBJ2-7; D perhaps matches TRBD2 (5 bases). The CDR3 region is CASSRGYEQYF. For the CDR3, the DNA is TGTGCCAGCAGCCGGGGATACGAGCAGTACTTC.